What follows are 3 T cell receptor beta chains derived from one specimen sequenced in a study of blood T cell repertoires in COVID-19. This table comes from immunoSEQ multiplex PCR, and its TCRdb copy is limited to in-frame clones, with some not included. The sample holds 450,000 to 500,000 clones; roughly nine tenths are singletons and the top ten take roughly 8.5%. The sequenced sample consisted of PBMCs or T cells enriched from blood (not recorded which). All receptors come from a woman aged 60 to 75 who had recovered from COVID-19.

This sequence joins TRBV7-2 and TRBJ2-3, with a tentative D call TRBD2 (6 bases). Deletions cut 1 base from V and 3 bases from J, with 11 bases between. CDR3 length: 15 amino acids. Per germline, CDR1 SGHTA and CDR2 FQGNSA. CDR3 nucleotide sequence: TGTGCCAGCAGCTTAGACGGGGGAACTACAGATACGCAGTATTTT. Amino acids: CASSLDGGTTDTQYF.

This sequence joins TRBV6-1 and TRBJ2-7; possible D gene TRBD2, 5 bases. The V gene lost 2 bases and the J gene lost 5 bases, with 7 bases spanning the gap. CDR1 MNHNS and CDR2 SASEGT come from the germline V gene. The CDR3 spans 12 residues. The CDR3: CASSERGNEQYF. DNA for the CDR3: TGTGCCAGCAGTGAAAGAGGGAACGAGCAGTACTTC.

The rearrangement joins TRBV19 to TRBJ2-2, with 7 bases fitting TRBD2. The V segment lost 4 bases and the J segment 2 bases; nucleotides outside the gene matches: 10. The CDR3 is 17 amino acids. Looked up from germline, CDR1 is LNHDA and CDR2 is SQIVND (reference sequence). The CDR3 region is CASSKSSGITNTGELFF. In DNA form, the CDR3 reads TGTGCCAGTAGTAAGTCAAGCGGGATCACAAACACCGGGGAGCTGTTTTTT.